The entry below describes one T cell receptor beta chain. Its antigen is still unknown. cDNA encoding TCR beta was synthesized via 5'RACE template switching incorporating UMIs. TCRdb reprocessed the 5' RACE reads and keeps a single row for each CDR3 protein, giving no DNA. The sample table sets out hundreds of thousands of distinct CDR3 sequences. These data come from a study of T cells expressing NK-cell markers. In the study overall: HCMV seropositivity characterized most of the eight sequenced donors, and seronegativity one. Study results and limitations: A range of 1.0-7.0% of CD8+ T cells consisted of dominant NKG2C+ clonotypes in about six donors. These clonotypes additionally ranked first within the CD3+CD56-NKG2C+ fraction of several donors.

Looked up from germline, CDR1 is MGHDK and CDR2 is SYGVNS. The CDR3 loop spans 16 amino acids. The TCR sequence derives from a woman aged 18 to 75 in good health. Sequenced input: blood T cells: a sorted CD56 or NKG2C T cell subset, CD4+ or CD8+ T cells, or bulk PBMC T cells (not recorded which). V is TRBV25-1 and J is TRBJ2-3; no DNA is available, so the TRBD1 call from TCRdb remains unchecked. The chain's CDR3 is CASSDPRDSSTDTQYF.